This T cell receptor (beta chain) was identified in a study of response to subunit inactivated influenza vaccine. Findings and caveats of the study: It was the authors' suggestion that each seasonal influenza vaccination recruits few new T cells.

V lost 0 bases to trimming and J lost 7 bases, with 9 bases between them. The CDR3 has 14 residues. The V gene's germline CDR1 is SGHTA and CDR2 FQGNSA. As for this clonotype: Its antigen is undetermined.

TCRdb recomputed calls from the RT-PCR reads with MiXCR, one row per CDR3 protein. The repertoire holds under 800,000 distinct CDR3 sequences, with roughly 14% as singletons. The receptor was derived from a man aged 50 or older who received an inactivated influenza vaccine. The chain employs TRBV7-2 and TRBJ2-2; no reliable D call. The specimen comprised PBMCs from blood, sampled 14 to 15 days before vaccination. This chain's CDR3 is CASSLAVGGGELFF. CDR3 nucleotide sequence: TGTGCCAGCAGCTTAGCGGTAGGCGGCGGGGAGCTGTTTTTT.